This T cell receptor (beta chain) was identified during a study of T-cell memory formation after mild COVID-19. From the 5' RACE reads, TCRdb called clonotypes with MiXCR, one entry per CDR3 protein. The table includes around 340,000 distinct CDR3 sequences, roughly 14% detected once. The CDR3 runs to 16 residues. V was trimmed by 0 bases and J by 3 bases, leaving 12 bases between them. The germline V gene encodes CDR1 KGHDR and CDR2 SFDVKD. Only a few counts were recorded for this clonotype. Sequencing was performed on PBMCs or a T cell subset sorted from them (not recorded which). The chain has TRBV24-1 and TRBJ2-3; tentatively, D is TRBD1 or TRBD2 (6 bases each). This TCR was sampled from a man aged 18 to 30 who had mild COVID-19 (a few samples of this study predate the infection). Cell type and time point are not known. The CDR3, as DNA: TGTGCCACCAGTGATTTGGGGGGGCCAGGAACAGATACGCAGTATTTT. This encodes CATSDLGGPGTDTQYF.